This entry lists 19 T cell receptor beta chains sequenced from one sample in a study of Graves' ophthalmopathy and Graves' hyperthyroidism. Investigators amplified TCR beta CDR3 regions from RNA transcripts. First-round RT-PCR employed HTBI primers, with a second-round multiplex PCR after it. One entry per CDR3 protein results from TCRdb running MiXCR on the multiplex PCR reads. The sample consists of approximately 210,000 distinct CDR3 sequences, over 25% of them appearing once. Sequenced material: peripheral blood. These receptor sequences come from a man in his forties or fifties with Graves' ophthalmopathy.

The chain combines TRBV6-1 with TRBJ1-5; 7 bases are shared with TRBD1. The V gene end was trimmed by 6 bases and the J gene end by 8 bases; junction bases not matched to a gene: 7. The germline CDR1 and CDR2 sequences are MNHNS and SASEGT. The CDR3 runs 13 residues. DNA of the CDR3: TGTGCCAGCAGCCCGACAGGGCGTAAGCCCCAGCATTTT. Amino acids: CASSPTGRKPQHF.

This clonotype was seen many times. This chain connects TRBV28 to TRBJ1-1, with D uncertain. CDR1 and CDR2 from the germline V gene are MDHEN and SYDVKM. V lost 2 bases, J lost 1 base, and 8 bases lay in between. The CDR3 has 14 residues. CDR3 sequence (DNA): TGTGCCAGCAGTTTACGATACCAGAACACTGAAGCTTTCTTT. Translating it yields CASSLRYQNTEAFF. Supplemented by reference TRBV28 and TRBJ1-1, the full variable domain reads DVKVTQSSRYLVKRTGEKVFLECVQDMDHENMFWYRQDPGLGLRLIYFSYDVKMKEKGDIPEGYSVSREKKERFSLILESASTNQTSMYLCASSLRYQNTEAFFGQGTRLTVV.

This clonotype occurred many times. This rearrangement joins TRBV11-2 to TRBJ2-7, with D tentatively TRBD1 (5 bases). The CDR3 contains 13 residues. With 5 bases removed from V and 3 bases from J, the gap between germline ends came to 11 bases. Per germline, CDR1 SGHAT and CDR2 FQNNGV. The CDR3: CASSGGHIYEQYF. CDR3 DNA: TGTGCCAGCAGCGGCGGACATATCTACGAGCAGTACTTC.

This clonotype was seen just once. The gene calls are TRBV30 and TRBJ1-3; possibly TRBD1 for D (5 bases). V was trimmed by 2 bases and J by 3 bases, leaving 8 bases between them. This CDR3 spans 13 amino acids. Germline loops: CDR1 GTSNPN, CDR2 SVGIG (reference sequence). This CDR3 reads CAWSRGVGNTIYF. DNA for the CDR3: TGTGCCTGGAGTCGGGGGGTTGGAAACACCATATATTTT.

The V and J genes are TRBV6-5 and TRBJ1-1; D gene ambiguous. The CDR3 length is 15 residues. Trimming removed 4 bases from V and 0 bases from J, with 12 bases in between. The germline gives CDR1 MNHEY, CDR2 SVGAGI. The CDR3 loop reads CASSSQRGMNTEAFF. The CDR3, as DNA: TGTGCCAGCAGTTCCCAGCGAGGGATGAACACTGAAGCTTTCTTT.

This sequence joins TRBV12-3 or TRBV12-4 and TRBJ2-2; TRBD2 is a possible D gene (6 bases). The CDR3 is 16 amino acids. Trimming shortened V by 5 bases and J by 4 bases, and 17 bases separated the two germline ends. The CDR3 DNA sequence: TGTGCCAGCAGTCGAAACACCGGGACTGTCACCGGGGAGCTGTTTTTT. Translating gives CASSRNTGTVTGELFF.

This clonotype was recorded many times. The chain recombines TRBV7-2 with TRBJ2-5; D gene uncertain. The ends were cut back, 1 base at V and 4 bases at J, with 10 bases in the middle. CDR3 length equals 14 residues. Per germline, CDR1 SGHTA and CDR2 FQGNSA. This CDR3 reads CASSLGISRETQYF. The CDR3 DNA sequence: TGTGCCAGCAGCTTAGGGATTTCACGAGAGACCCAGTACTTC.

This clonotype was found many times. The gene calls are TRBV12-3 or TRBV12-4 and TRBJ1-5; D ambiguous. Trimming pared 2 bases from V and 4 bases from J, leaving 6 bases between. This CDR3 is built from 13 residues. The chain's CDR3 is CASSLSPNQPQHF. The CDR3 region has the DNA TGTGCCAGCAGTTTATCCCCAAATCAGCCCCAGCATTTT.

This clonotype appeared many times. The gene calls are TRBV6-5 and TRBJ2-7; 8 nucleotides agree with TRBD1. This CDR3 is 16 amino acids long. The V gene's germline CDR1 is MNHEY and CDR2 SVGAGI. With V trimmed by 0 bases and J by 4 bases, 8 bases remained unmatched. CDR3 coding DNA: TGTGCCAGCAGTTACTCCGGGGGCAGGGGGCTTTACGAGCAGTACTTC. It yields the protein CASSYSGGRGLYEQYF.

The CDR3 spells CASTPEGYTF. The CDR3 DNA sequence: TGTGCCAGCACGCCGGAGGGCTACACCTTC. The J gene is TRBJ1-2, the V gene TRBV28; D remains unclear. V dropped 7 bases and J dropped 8 bases, with 8 bases sitting between them. Germline V lookup: CDR1 MDHEN, CDR2 SYDVKM. This CDR3 is 10 amino acids long.

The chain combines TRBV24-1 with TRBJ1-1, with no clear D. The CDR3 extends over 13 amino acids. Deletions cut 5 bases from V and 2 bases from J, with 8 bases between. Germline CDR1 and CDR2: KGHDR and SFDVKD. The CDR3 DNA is TGTGCCACCAGTGGGGGTTTTAACACTGAAGCTTTCTTT. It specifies CATSGGFNTEAFF.

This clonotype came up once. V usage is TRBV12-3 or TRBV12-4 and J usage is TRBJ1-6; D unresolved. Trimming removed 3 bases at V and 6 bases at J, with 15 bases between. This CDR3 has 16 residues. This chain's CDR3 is CASSLGRRTLNSPLHF. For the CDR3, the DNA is TGTGCCAGCAGTTTGGGCAGACGAACGCTTAATTCACCCCTCCACTTT.

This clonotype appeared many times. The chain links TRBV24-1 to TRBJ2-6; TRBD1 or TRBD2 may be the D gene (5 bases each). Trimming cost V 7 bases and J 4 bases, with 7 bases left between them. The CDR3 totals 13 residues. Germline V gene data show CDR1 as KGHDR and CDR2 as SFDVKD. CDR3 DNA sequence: TGTGCCACCAGGGGGACCGGGGCCAACGTCCTGACTTTC. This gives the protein CATRGTGANVLTF.

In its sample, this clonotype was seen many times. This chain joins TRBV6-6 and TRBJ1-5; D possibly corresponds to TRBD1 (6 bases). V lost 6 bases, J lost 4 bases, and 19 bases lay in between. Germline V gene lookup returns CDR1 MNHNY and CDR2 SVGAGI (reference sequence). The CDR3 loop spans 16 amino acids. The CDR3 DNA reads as TGTGCCAGCAGCGGAACCCGGGACAAAAAAAATCAGCCCCAGCATTTT. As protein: CASSGTRDKKNQPQHF.

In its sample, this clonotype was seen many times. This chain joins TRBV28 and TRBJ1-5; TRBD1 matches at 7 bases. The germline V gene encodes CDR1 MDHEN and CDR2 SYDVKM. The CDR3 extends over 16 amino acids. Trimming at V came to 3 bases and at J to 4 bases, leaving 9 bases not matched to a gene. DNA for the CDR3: TGTGCCAGCAGTTTGTTGGCAGGACAGGAAAATCAGCCCCAGCATTTT. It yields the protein CASSLLAGQENQPQHF.

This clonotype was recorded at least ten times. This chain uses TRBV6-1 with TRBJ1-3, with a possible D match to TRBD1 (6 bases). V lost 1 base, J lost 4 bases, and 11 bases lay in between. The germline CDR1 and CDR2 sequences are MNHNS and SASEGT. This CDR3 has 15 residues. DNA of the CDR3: TGTGCCAGCAGTGAAGAACAGGGAGCCGGAAACACCATATATTTT. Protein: CASSEEQGAGNTIYF.

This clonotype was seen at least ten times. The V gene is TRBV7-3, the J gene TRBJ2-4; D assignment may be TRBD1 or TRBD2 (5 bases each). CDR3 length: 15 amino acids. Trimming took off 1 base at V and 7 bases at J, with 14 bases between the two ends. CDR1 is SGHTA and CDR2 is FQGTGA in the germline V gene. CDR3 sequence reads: CASSLSGGSGNIQYF. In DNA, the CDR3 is TGTGCCAGCAGCTTAAGTGGGGGAAGTGGGAACATTCAGTACTTC.

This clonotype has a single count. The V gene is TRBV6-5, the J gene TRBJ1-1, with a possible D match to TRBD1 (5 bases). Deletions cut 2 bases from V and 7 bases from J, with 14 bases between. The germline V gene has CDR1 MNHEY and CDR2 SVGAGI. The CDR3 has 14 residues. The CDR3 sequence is CASSYGAGRNEAFF. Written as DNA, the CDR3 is TGTGCCAGCAGTTACGGGGCAGGGCGAAATGAAGCTTTCTTT.

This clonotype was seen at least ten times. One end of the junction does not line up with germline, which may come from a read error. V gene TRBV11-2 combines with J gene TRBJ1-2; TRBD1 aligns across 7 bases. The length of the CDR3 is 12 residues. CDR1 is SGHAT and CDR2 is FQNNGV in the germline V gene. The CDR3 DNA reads TGTGCCAGCAGCTTAGATCGAGGGGGCGAACACTTC. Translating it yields CASSLDRGGEHF.